A single sample gave rise to the 25 T cell receptor beta chains below, sequenced in a study of shared clonotypes between healthy human individuals. TCRdb keeps only in-frame clones here, not all; method: immunoSEQ multiplex PCR. Here the sample spans some 2,100,000 clones, approximately 96% being singletons. The sample consisted of naive CD4+ T cells sorted from blood. Subset noted: CD45RA+ positively selected. All receptors come from a man aged 18 to 35 in good health.

V gene TRBV19 combines with J gene TRBJ2-5, with a tentative D call TRBD2 (7 bases). V was clipped by 5 bases and J by 4 bases, with 17 bases between them. CDR3 length: 15 amino acids. CDR1 is LNHDA, CDR2 SQIVND, per germline (reference sequence). The CDR3 spells CASSRGGPSGETQYF. In DNA form, the CDR3 reads TGTGCCAGTAGTCGCGGGGGCCCCTCCGGAGAGACCCAGTACTTC.

This chain connects TRBV11-3 to TRBJ2-5, with 10 bases that match TRBD1. V shed 2 bases and J 5 bases; nucleotides not matched to a gene: 5. The CDR3 has 15 amino acids. Germline V lookup: CDR1 SGHNT, CDR2 YENEEA. The CDR3, as DNA: TGTGCCAGCAGCTTAACGACAGGGGGCGTGGAGACCCAGTACTTC. Its translation is CASSLTTGGVETQYF. Supplemented by reference TRBV11-3 and TRBJ2-5, the full variable domain reads EAGVVQSPRYKIIEKKQPVAFWCNPISGHNTLYWYLQNLGQGPELLIRYENEEAVDDSQLPKDRFSAERLKGVDSTLKIQPAELGDSAVYLCASSLTTGGVETQYFGPGTRLLVL.

The rearrangement links TRBV7-9 to TRBJ2-7; 7 positions agree with TRBD1. Per the germline V gene, CDR1 is SEHNR and CDR2 is FQNEAQ (reference sequence). CDR3 length: 15 residues. After removal of 4 bases from V and 5 bases from J, the junction contained 11 bases not matched to a gene. The CDR3 region has the DNA TGTGCCAGCAGCTCCATTCGAGGGGGCCTAGACGAGCAGTACTTC. Translated: CASSSIRGGLDEQYF. The whole variable domain, filled in from reference TRBV7-9 and TRBJ2-7, reads DTGVSQNPRHKITKRGQNVTFRCDPISEHNRLYWYRQTLGQGPEFLTYFQNEAQLEKSRLLSDRFSAERPKGSFSTLEIQRTEQGDSAMYLCASSSIRGGLDEQYFGPGTRLTVT.

Only one count was recorded for this clone. V is TRBV27 and J is TRBJ2-1, with 8 bases fitting TRBD2. CDR3 length: 15 amino acids. The V gene's germline CDR1 is MNHEY and CDR2 SMNVEV (reference sequence). The J segment lost 2 bases and the V segment lost 2 bases, leaving 2 bases of the junction unmatched. The CDR3 reads CASSLTSGPYNEQFF. CDR3 coding DNA: TGTGCCAGCAGTTTAACTAGCGGACCCTACAATGAGCAGTTCTTC.

Turning to this clone: The same CDR3 can be traced to other DNA sequences in this sample. V usage is TRBV5-6 and J usage is TRBJ2-7; D unresolved. The CDR3 totals 13 residues. Germline V gene data show CDR1 as SGHDT and CDR2 as YYEEEE. Trimming removed 2 bases at V and 1 base at J, with 7 bases between. For the CDR3, the DNA is TGTGCCAGCAGCTTAGCAGGTTCCTACGAGCAGTACTTC. It encodes CASSLAGSYEQYF.

V and J are TRBV21-1 and TRBJ2-1; the D call in the table, TRBD2, was not verified against the DNA. TRBV21-1 is reported as a pseudogene. CDR3 size: 17 residues. The chain's CDR3 is CASSTNGTSGRGNEQFF. The CDR3 coding sequence is TGTGCCAGCAGCACTAACGGGACTAGCGGGAGAGGAAATGAGCAGTTCTTC.

In regard to this clone: The sample carries other DNA sequences with the same CDR3. This chain uses TRBV18 with TRBJ1-6; TRBD1 matches at 7 bases. V lost 2 bases, J lost 7 bases, and 2 bases stayed unmatched. The CDR3 sequence is 14 residues long. Germline-derived CDR1 and CDR2 are KGHSH and LQKENI. The chain's CDR3 is CASSPGQANSPLHF. The CDR3 region has the DNA TGTGCCAGCTCACCAGGACAGGCAAATTCACCCCTCCACTTT. The full variable domain, completed using reference TRBV18 and TRBJ1-6, is NAGVMQNPRHLVRRRGQEARLRCSPMKGHSHVYWYRQLPEEGLKFMVYLQKENIIDESGMPKERFSAEFPKEGPSILRIQQVVRGDSAAYFCASSPGQANSPLHFGNGTRLTVT.

The chain uses TRBV6-5 and TRBJ2-2; D remains unclear. Per the germline V gene, CDR1 is MNHEY and CDR2 is SVGAGI. Trimming removed 10 bases at V and 9 bases at J, with 9 bases between. The length of the CDR3 is 10 residues. The CDR3 reads CATTSWELFF. CDR3 in DNA: TGTGCCACCACCTCTTGGGAGCTGTTTTTT.

The chain recombines TRBV2 with TRBJ2-7; D is possibly TRBD1 or TRBD2 (5 bases each). The CDR3 is made up of 13 amino acids. V was clipped by 6 bases and J by 3 bases, with 12 bases between them. The germline V gene encodes CDR1 SNHLY and CDR2 FYNNEI. The CDR3 is CASSVGRNYEQYF. CDR3 sequence (DNA): TGTGCCAGCAGCGTGGGACGGAACTACGAGCAGTACTTC.

The chain joins TRBV28 to TRBJ2-7, with D perhaps TRBD1 (5 bases). V dropped 7 bases and J dropped 3 bases, with 16 bases sitting between them. The CDR3 is 14 residues long. The germline V gene has CDR1 MDHEN and CDR2 SYDVKM. The CDR3, as DNA: TGTGCCAGCACCCAGGGTACACCGGGCTACGAGCAGTACTTC. Translating gives CASTQGTPGYEQYF.

This chain joins TRBV15 and TRBJ2-7; the match to TRBD2 covers 7 bases. The ends lost 3 bases at V and 3 bases at J; junction bases unmatched: 11. The CDR3 is 16 amino acids. Germline V gene lookup returns CDR1 LNHNV and CDR2 YYDKDF (reference sequence). The CDR3 bases are TGTGCCACCAGCAGTGAAGGACTAGGCGGGAGCTACGAGCAGTACTTC. Amino acids: CATSSEGLGGSYEQYF.

The J gene is TRBJ2-7, the V gene TRBV30; D call uncertain. Deletions cut 3 bases from V and 7 bases from J, with 13 bases between. The CDR3 is made up of 12 amino acids. The germline V gene encodes CDR1 GTSNPN and CDR2 SVGIG (reference sequence). The CDR3 is CAWRDGRIEQYF. The DNA of the CDR3 is TGTGCCTGGAGAGATGGAAGGATTGAGCAGTACTTC.

The genes are TRBV7-9 and TRBJ1-3; D call uncertain. The germline gives CDR1 SEHNR, CDR2 FQNEAQ (reference sequence). The CDR3 runs 15 residues. Trimming stripped 0 bases from V and 0 bases from J, with 6 bases between. Here the CDR3 reads CASSLASLSGNTIYF. The CDR3 nucleotides read TGTGCCAGCAGCTTAGCCAGTCTCTCTGGAAACACCATATATTTT.

V gene TRBV29-1 combines with J gene TRBJ2-5; possibly TRBD1 for D (6 bases). V was shortened by 4 bases and J by 9 bases, with 15 bases between the two germline ends. The CDR3 extends over 12 amino acids. Per germline, CDR1 SQVTM and CDR2 ANQGSEA. CDR3 region: CSVATDRTAQYF. The CDR3 DNA reads as TGCAGCGTTGCAACCGACAGGACGGCCCAGTACTTC.

Notes on this clone: Other DNA sequences within the sample encode an identical CDR3. This chain joins TRBV28 and TRBJ1-6; tentatively, D is TRBD1 (6 bases). The CDR3 length is 14 residues. Per the germline V gene, CDR1 is MDHEN and CDR2 is SYDVKM. The V and J ends lost 1 base and 7 bases respectively, with 8 bases between them. DNA for the CDR3: TGTGCCAGCAGTTTATCACAGGGAAATTCACCCCTCCACTTT. This codes for CASSLSQGNSPLHF.

This clone occurred once. The chain employs TRBV7-2 and TRBJ2-2; 9 bases are a match to TRBD2. Germline CDR1 SGHTA, CDR2 FQGNSA. The ends lost 2 bases at V and 2 bases at J; junction bases unmatched: 6. This CDR3 spans 17 amino acids. The CDR3 DNA reads TGTGCCAGCAGCTTATTACGCCTAGCGGGAAACACCGGGGAGCTGTTTTTT. Residues: CASSLLRLAGNTGELFF.

This chain joins TRBV19 and TRBJ1-2, with 7 bases aligning to TRBD1. After removal of 7 bases from V and 0 bases from J, the junction contained 11 bases not matched to a gene. CDR3 length: 16 residues. Germline loops: CDR1 LNHDA, CDR2 SQIVND (reference sequence). The CDR3: CASKTYGGGSNYGYTF. As DNA, the CDR3 is TGTGCCAGTAAAACCTACGGAGGGGGCTCTAACTATGGCTACACCTTC.

V gene TRBV19 combines with J gene TRBJ1-3, with 7 bases identical to TRBD1. CDR3 size: 14 residues. J was trimmed by 2 bases and V by 3 bases; bases with no gene match: 1. Germline loops: CDR1 LNHDA, CDR2 SQIVND (reference sequence). CDR3 residues: CASSIDRAGNTIYF. For the CDR3, the DNA is TGTGCCAGTAGTATCGACAGGGCTGGAAACACCATATATTTT.

This chain uses TRBV7-2 with TRBJ2-7; 7 bases are a match to TRBD1. The CDR3 runs 16 residues. From germline, CDR1 is SGHTA and CDR2 FQGNSA. Losses at the gene ends were 5 bases for V and 4 bases for J; bases not matched to a gene: 14. This CDR3 reads CASSQVQARQGYEQYF. The CDR3 nucleotides read TGTGCCAGCAGCCAAGTCCAGGCGAGACAGGGTTACGAGCAGTACTTC.

Comment on this clone: The same CDR3 arises from other DNA sequences in this sample as well. The chain has TRBV9 and TRBJ1-5; 7 nucleotides line up with TRBD1. Per germline, CDR1 SGDLS and CDR2 YYNGEE. J lost 4 bases, V lost 0 bases, and 1 base had no gene match. This CDR3 has 14 amino acids. The CDR3 DNA reads TGTGCCAGCAGCGTAGCAGGGGGTAATCAGCCCCAGCATTTT. This gives the protein CASSVAGGNQPQHF.

The chain employs TRBV7-3 and TRBJ2-1, with TRBD1 identical over 7 bases. Per the germline V gene, CDR1 is SGHTA and CDR2 is FQGTGA. V shed 5 bases, J shed 4 bases, and the junction held 8 bases outside the gene matches. The CDR3 is made up of 15 amino acids. This CDR3 is CASSRRTGGYNEQFF. The DNA of the CDR3 is TGTGCCAGCAGCCGTCGGACAGGAGGATACAATGAGCAGTTCTTC.

The chain has TRBV10-2 and TRBJ2-5, with D perhaps matching TRBD1 (5 bases). CDR3 length equals 12 residues. V lost 5 bases and J lost 1, with 5 bases in between. CDR1 is WSHSY, CDR2 SAAADI, per germline. CDR3 DNA: TGCGCCAGCAGTAGGGGCCAAGAGACCCAGTACTTC. Amino acids: CASSRGQETQYF.

The chain recombines TRBV12-5 with TRBJ1-5; 8 bases are a match to TRBD1. This CDR3 is built from 16 residues. Per the germline V gene, CDR1 is LGHNT and CDR2 is FRNRAP. The V segment lost 1 base and the J segment 6 bases; nucleotides outside the gene matches: 8. The CDR3 DNA follows: TGTGCTAGTGGTTTGGCCGGACAGGGTTTAGTTCAGCCCCAGCATTTT. This encodes CASGLAGQGLVQPQHF.

The chain uses TRBV9 and TRBJ2-6; TRBD1 matches at 10 bases. Per germline, CDR1 SGDLS and CDR2 YYNGEE. The CDR3 spans 15 residues. V was pared by 4 bases and J by 8 bases, with 6 bases of the junction left unmatched. CDR3 sequence (DNA): TGTGCCAGCAGCCCCCGACAGGGGGCAACCAACGTCCTGACTTTC. It codes for CASSPRQGATNVLTF.

This clone has a single count. This rearrangement joins TRBV14 to TRBJ1-6; 9 nucleotides line up with TRBD1. The germline V gene has CDR1 SGHDN and CDR2 FVKESK. The CDR3 has 16 residues. Losses at the gene ends were 2 bases for V and 10 bases for J; bases not matched to a gene: 9. The CDR3 nucleotides read TGTGCCAGCAGCCAACAGGGACAGGGTAGCCAGTCACCCCTCCACTTT. Translated, it gives CASSQQGQGSQSPLHF.